This is a list of T cell receptor beta chains from one sample in a study of CXCR3-negative and CXCR3-positive naive CD8 T cells. TCRdb derives one entry per CDR3 protein from the 5' RACE reads, leaving out DNA. The sample has fewer than 90,000 distinct CDR3 sequences; the top ten hold approximately 0.67%. Sequencing used naive CXCR3+ CD8+ T cells from blood. The receptors were sampled from a human donor in good health. Some clones in this sample may be carry-over from other donors' samples. CDR3s include the opening cysteine and the closing phenylalanine or tryptophan. Fields, in order: J gene, V gene, CDR3 protein.

J gene: TRBJ2-3; V gene: TRBV7-6; CDR3 protein: CASSFSGASTDTQYF
J gene: TRBJ2-7; V gene: TRBV7-9; CDR3 protein: CASSPGLAGDSYEQYF
J gene: TRBJ2-1; V gene: TRBV29-1; CDR3 protein: CSALGGDNEQFF
J gene: TRBJ2-7; V gene: TRBV7-2; CDR3 protein: CASSLRGSGWSYEQYF
J gene: TRBJ2-2; V gene: TRBV29-1; CDR3 protein: CSVWISTAINTGELFF
J gene: TRBJ2-7; V gene: TRBV6-2/TRBV6-3; CDR3 protein: CASSYGIASYEQYF
J gene: TRBJ2-1; V gene: TRBV7-6; CDR3 protein: CASSLKTGGRDEQFF
J gene: TRBJ1-5; V gene: TRBV7-6; CDR3 protein: CASSLRAGSNQPQHF
J gene: TRBJ2-7; V gene: TRBV4-3; CDR3 protein: CASSQDASGSNEQYF
J gene: TRBJ2-4; V gene: TRBV6-6; CDR3 protein: CASSYSRQESPKNIQYF
J gene: TRBJ2-3; V gene: TRBV29-1; CDR3 protein: CNVRWPSTLTSTDTQYF
J gene: TRBJ1-1; V gene: TRBV5-5; CDR3 protein: CASSFLGSNMNTEAFF
J gene: TRBJ2-7; V gene: TRBV7-9; CDR3 protein: CASSFQGNYEQYF
J gene: TRBJ2-3; V gene: TRBV9; CDR3 protein: CASSVLAGDTDTQYF
J gene: TRBJ2-5; V gene: TRBV28; CDR3 protein: CASSQSWASGPDVSETQYF
J gene: TRBJ2-7; V gene: TRBV10-3; CDR3 protein: CAIRAGASYEQYF
J gene: TRBJ2-1; V gene: TRBV4-3; CDR3 protein: CASSQEGSLGHEQFF
J gene: TRBJ2-7; V gene: TRBV15; CDR3 protein: CATSKGRLPSSYEQYF
J gene: TRBJ2-2; V gene: TRBV20-1; CDR3 protein: CSARELADTGELFF
J gene: TRBJ1-1; V gene: TRBV27; CDR3 protein: CASSLSPRAEAFF
J gene: TRBJ2-2; V gene: TRBV19; CDR3 protein: CASIRETGELFF
J gene: TRBJ1-4; V gene: TRBV25-1; CDR3 protein: CASSGPGQGYEKLFF
J gene: TRBJ1-1; V gene: TRBV29-1; CDR3 protein: CSVVPVKGYGTEAFF
J gene: TRBJ1-5; V gene: TRBV28; CDR3 protein: CASSLPPRQVPNQPQHF
J gene: TRBJ2-5; V gene: TRBV2; CDR3 protein: CASSDLGQETQYF
J gene: TRBJ2-5; V gene: TRBV7-9; CDR3 protein: CASSDRLALLNQETQYF
J gene: TRBJ1-1; V gene: TRBV28; CDR3 protein: CASIHPGQGALNTEAFF
J gene: TRBJ2-2; V gene: TRBV19; CDR3 protein: CASKVSTGTGELFF
J gene: TRBJ2-7; V gene: TRBV27; CDR3 protein: CASSPLLIHEQYF
J gene: TRBJ2-7; V gene: TRBV29-1; CDR3 protein: CSVGASARGEQYF
J gene: TRBJ2-2; V gene: TRBV6-5; CDR3 protein: CASSRTGGESTGELFF
J gene: TRBJ1-2; V gene: TRBV29-1; CDR3 protein: CSVEEDPGYTF
J gene: TRBJ2-5; V gene: TRBV5-1; CDR3 protein: CASSLGTSVETQYF
J gene: TRBJ1-1; V gene: TRBV27; CDR3 protein: CASSLARGTEAFF
J gene: TRBJ1-1; V gene: TRBV28; CDR3 protein: CASSPDGNTEAFF
J gene: TRBJ2-3; V gene: TRBV28; CDR3 protein: CASSLSGGYNTDTQYF
J gene: TRBJ2-7; V gene: TRBV10-3; CDR3 protein: CAISEQGLSSYEQYF
J gene: TRBJ1-1; V gene: TRBV7-3; CDR3 protein: CASSLTPRGQNTEAFF
J gene: TRBJ1-2; V gene: TRBV7-9; CDR3 protein: CASGLSGAFNYGYTF
J gene: TRBJ2-7; V gene: TRBV4-3; CDR3 protein: CASSQAGRSYEQYF
J gene: TRBJ2-5; V gene: TRBV29-1; CDR3 protein: CSVVLVSGQLQETQYF
J gene: TRBJ2-5; V gene: TRBV7-2; CDR3 protein: CASSFRGWETQYF
J gene: TRBJ2-1; V gene: TRBV15; CDR3 protein: CATSLLGWAREQFF
J gene: TRBJ2-7; V gene: TRBV29-1; CDR3 protein: CSVSQGSLDEQYF
J gene: TRBJ2-1; V gene: TRBV12-3/TRBV12-4; CDR3 protein: CASSPGLASYNEQFF
J gene: TRBJ2-7; V gene: TRBV4-3; CDR3 protein: CASSQDIDSFSYEPYF
J gene: TRBJ2-3; V gene: TRBV6-6; CDR3 protein: CASSYWTISATDTQYF
J gene: TRBJ1-1; V gene: TRBV28; CDR3 protein: CASSFANKDTEAFF
J gene: TRBJ2-1; V gene: TRBV12-3/TRBV12-4; CDR3 protein: CASSPPRTGVGEQFF
J gene: TRBJ2-3; V gene: TRBV5-4; CDR3 protein: CASSLFEREVPGTDTQYF
J gene: TRBJ2-3; V gene: TRBV30; CDR3 protein: CAWSAASTDTQYF
J gene: TRBJ2-5; V gene: TRBV6-2/TRBV6-3; CDR3 protein: CASSYLGATPETQYF
J gene: TRBJ2-1; V gene: TRBV7-6; CDR3 protein: CASSLEAGGADEQFF
J gene: TRBJ2-7; V gene: TRBV15; CDR3 protein: CATSPPLAYEQYF
J gene: TRBJ2-5; V gene: TRBV2; CDR3 protein: CASSEEGGGTQETQYF
J gene: TRBJ2-1; V gene: TRBV28; CDR3 protein: CASSSLAGDYNEQFF
J gene: TRBJ1-1; V gene: TRBV12-5; CDR3 protein: CASGLDGTGAEEAFF
J gene: TRBJ1-1; V gene: TRBV4-1; CDR3 protein: CASSPSSTDTEAFF
J gene: TRBJ2-1; V gene: TRBV7-8; CDR3 protein: CASSYVRGSSYNEQFF